These T cell receptor beta chains were read from a single sample in a study of cytomegalovirus exposure and HLA in healthy donors. Measured with immunoSEQ multiplex PCR; TCRdb has only the in-frame clones, and not every one. Here the sample spans around 110,000 clones, 8.5% to 10% being singletons. The sequenced sample consisted of PBMCs. The origin of the receptors is a man aged 30-40 years in good health and CMV-seronegative. Each CDR3 is given with its conserved first and last residue. D genes are given only for firm matches. A row's size may be missing; if present it is once, few, many or a size class.

TRBD1 TRBJ1-2 few TRBV6-5 TGTGCCAGCAGGACAGGGGCGGCTGGCTACACCTTC CASRTGAAGYTF
- TRBJ2-3 few TRBV29-1 TGCAGCGTGGGGCCCCCCAGCCCAGATACGCAGTATTTT CSVGPPSPDTQYF
TRBD2 TRBJ2-3 few TRBV5-1 TGCGCCAGCAGCTCGGGTAGCGGGAGGAGCGCAGATACGCAGTATTTT CASSSGSGRSADTQYF
- TRBJ2-2 - TRBV21-1 TGTGCCAGCAGCATCCCCGGGACAGATGGGACTAGCGGGGTCAGGTGGACCGGGGAGCTGTTTTTT CASSIPGTDGTSGVRWTGELFF
TRBD1 TRBJ1-2 few TRBV4-1 TGCGCCAGCAGCCAGGATATCCGGGACAGGTTGGGCTACACCTTC CASSQDIRDRLGYTF
- TRBJ2-7 few TRBV28 TGTGCCAGCAGTTTGGGACATCATCTCGAGCAGTACTTC CASSLGHHLEQYF
- TRBJ1-2 few TRBV7-9 TGTGCCAGCGAATCCGGGGCAGGGGACTATGGCTACACCTTC CASESGAGDYGYTF
TRBD1 TRBJ2-7 - TRBV2 TGTGCCAGCAGGGGACAGGGGTTTAGTTACGAGCAGTACTTC CASRGQGFSYEQYF
TRBD1 TRBJ1-2 - TRBV11-3 TGTGCCAGCAGCTTAGGACAGGGGGGCTATGGCTACACCTTC CASSLGQGGYGYTF
- TRBJ2-1 few TRBV11-2 TGTGCCAGCAGCTTAGATCCAGCGCCCTGGGATGAGCAGTTCTTC CASSLDPAPWDEQFF
TRBD1 TRBJ1-5 - TRBV27 TGTGCCAGCAGTTTCCGGCAGGGGGGTCAGCCCCAGCATTTT CASSFRQGGQPQHF
- TRBJ2-2 - TRBV4-1 TGCGCCAGCAGCCAGCGGGACCCGATGACCGGGGAGCTGTTTTTT CASSQRDPMTGELFF
- TRBJ1-2 - TRBV11-2 TGTGCCAGCAGCTCGGGGGAAGGAAGCTATGGCTACACCTTC CASSSGEGSYGYTF
TRBD2 TRBJ2-3 many TRBV6-4 TGTGCCAGCAGTGACAGCGGGGGGGCAGATACGCAGTATTTT CASSDSGGADTQYF
TRBD2 TRBJ2-5 few TRBV7-9 TGTGCCAGCAGCTTGTCCACGATCAAAATAGCGGGCGAGCAAGAGACCCAGTACTTC CASSLSTIKIAGEQETQYF
- TRBJ1-1 - TRBV7-9 TGTGCCAGCAGCTTAATCGGGGTATCCACTGAAGCTTTCTTT CASSLIGVSTEAFF
TRBD1 TRBJ2-7 - TRBV4-1 TGCGCCAGCAGCGTAGACCGGGACAGGGTGCCCTACGAGCAGTACTTC CASSVDRDRVPYEQYF
TRBD2 TRBJ2-5 - TRBV5-6 TGTGCCAGCAGCTTGTTTATGCGGGGGGACCAAGAGACCCAGTACTTC CASSLFMRGDQETQYF
TRBD1 TRBJ2-2 few TRBV5-1 TGCGCCAGCAGCCTCGACAGGGGGATGTTTTATAAACCCGGGGAGCTGTTTTTT CASSLDRGMFYKPGELFF
- TRBJ1-5 few TRBV4-1 TGCGCCAGCAGCCAAGCGGGGGGAGGCAATCAGCCCCAGCATTTT CASSQAGGGNQPQHF
- TRBJ2-5 - TRBV5-6 TGTGCCAGCAGCTTGGGTCAGGAGACCCAGTACTTC CASSLGQETQYF
- TRBJ2-1 - TRBV6-1 TGTGCCAGCAGTGCCCGGGACAATCACAATGAGCAGTTCTTC CASSARDNHNEQFF
TRBD1 TRBJ2-3 - TRBV5-6 TGTGCCAGCAGCCCGGGACAGGGGGGAGATACGCAGTATTTT CASSPGQGGDTQYF
TRBD2 TRBJ2-1 - TRBV7-3 TGTGCCAGCAGCTTAACGGCGGGGGGCGCCTACAATGAGCAGTTCTTC CASSLTAGGAYNEQFF
TRBD2 TRBJ2-3 many TRBV6-1 TGTGCCAGCAGTGAACTAGCGGGGGGGCCAGATACGCAGTATTTT CASSELAGGPDTQYF
TRBD1 TRBJ2-3 few TRBV10-1 TGCGCCTCAGGGACAGGGAGCACAGATACGCAGTATTTT CASGTGSTDTQYF
- TRBJ2-2 few TRBV12-5 TGTGCTAGTGGCCAGGGACTGGACACCGGGGAGCTGTTTTTT CASGQGLDTGELFF
TRBD1 TRBJ1-5 - TRBV7-9 TGTGCCAGCAGCCACCAACGGACAGGGGAGAGCAATCAGCCCCAGCATTTT CASSHQRTGESNQPQHF
TRBD2 TRBJ2-1 - TRBV4-1 TGCGCCAGCAGCCAACTACCGTGGGGGGGGGCCTACAATGAGCAGTTCTTC CASSQLPWGGAYNEQFF
- TRBJ2-7 few TRBV23-1 TGCGCCAGCAGTCAATTATCTTCAGGTACTCCCTCCTACGAGCAGTACTTC CASSQLSSGTPSYEQYF
TRBD1 TRBJ2-7 - TRBV6-1 TGTGCCAGCAGTGAGACAGGGCTCGAGCAGTACTTC CASSETGLEQYF
- TRBJ2-7 few TRBV19 TGTGCCAGTAGTATGTCGATTTTAAAGTGGTCAGAAAGGGGCGAGCAGTACTTC CASSMSILKWSERGEQYF
TRBD1 TRBJ1-4 - TRBV5-4 TGTGCCAGCAGCTTGGGGGGACAGGGCGGTGAAAAACTGTTTTTT CASSLGGQGGEKLFF
- TRBJ1-3 - TRBV2 TGTGCCAGCAGTGGTGTTTATGGAAACACCATATATTTT CASSGVYGNTIYF
TRBD1 TRBJ2-7 few TRBV6-5 TGTGCCAGCACCGGACAGGGAAGGTACGAGCAGTACTTC CASTGQGRYEQYF
- TRBJ2-3 few TRBV5-6 TGTGCCAGTTCAAGGACAGTGACTAGCACAGATACGCAGTATTTT CASSRTVTSTDTQYF
TRBD2 TRBJ2-7 - TRBV4-1 TGCGCCAGCAGCCAGAATCCCGGGACTAGCGGAAACTACGAGCAGTACTTC CASSQNPGTSGNYEQYF
TRBD1 TRBJ1-1 few TRBV9 TGTGCCAGCAGCACCATACAGGGGGCGTTGGTGAACACTGAAGCTTTCTTT CASSTIQGALVNTEAFF
TRBD1 TRBJ2-2 - TRBV27 TGTGCCAGCAGCCCCAGGGGGCGGGTCACCGGGGAGCTGTTTTTT CASSPRGRVTGELFF
- TRBJ1-1 - TRBV18 TGTGCCAGCTCACCGGGACACATGAACACTGAAGCTTTCTTT CASSPGHMNTEAFF
TRBD1 TRBJ1-2 - TRBV5-1 TGCGCCAGCAGCTTGGAAGGGACAGGGGTTGGCTACACCTTC CASSLEGTGVGYTF
TRBD2 TRBJ2-7 few TRBV30 TGTGCCTGGAGCTTCGGGAGGGGGGGGACTAGCGGCTACGAGCAGTACTTC CAWSFGRGGTSGYEQYF
- TRBJ1-5 - TRBV6-5 TGTGCCAGCAGCTCAAGGGGCGTGAGCAATCAGCCCCAGCATTTT CASSSRGVSNQPQHF
- TRBJ1-1 - TRBV5-6 TGTGCCAGCAGCTTGGACAGCAATCGGGCTTTCTTT CASSLDSNRAFF
- TRBJ1-4 few TRBV9 TGTGCCAGCAGCGCGGACAGTCGTGGTGAAAAACTGTTTTTT CASSADSRGEKLFF
- TRBJ2-1 few TRBV9 TGTGCCAGCAGCGTCCGGGGGAGCGGGTTATCCTACAATGAGCAGTTCTTC CASSVRGSGLSYNEQFF
- TRBJ2-7 - TRBV29-1 TGCAGCGTTGTAAGAACCTACGAGCAGTACTTC CSVVRTYEQYF
TRBD2 TRBJ2-1 few TRBV7-9 TGTGCCAGCAGCTCGACTAGGCCGACTAGCGGGAGGGTGGTGCAGTTCTTC CASSSTRPTSGRVVQFF
- TRBJ2-7 - TRBV5-6 TGTGCCACGAGACCTGGCGGATCCTACGAGCAGTACTTC CATRPGGSYEQYF
TRBD2 TRBJ2-5 few TRBV7-3 TGTGCCAGCAGCTTAAACCCCGGCGGGAGGATCGGGGAGACCCAGTACTTC CASSLNPGGRIGETQYF
TRBD1 TRBJ2-6 - TRBV5-1 TGCGCCAGCAGCTTGTCCCAGGGGGCTGGGGCCAACGTCCTGACTTTC CASSLSQGAGANVLTF
- TRBJ2-6 few TRBV30 TGTGCCTGGAGTCTTAAATATCCCGGGGCCAACGTCCTGACTTTC CAWSLKYPGANVLTF
TRBD2 TRBJ2-7 - TRBV2 TGTGCCAGCAGTGAGGGGACTAGCGGGAGAATCTACGAGCAGTACTTC CASSEGTSGRIYEQYF
TRBD2 TRBJ2-1 - TRBV2 TGTGCCAGCAGCGCACTAGCGGGGGGCTCTTACGTCGAGCAGTTCTTC CASSALAGGSYVEQFF
- TRBJ2-7 - TRBV7-2 TGTGCCAGTGCGGGTTTACGCCAGTGGGGCGAGCAGTACTTC CASAGLRQWGEQYF
- TRBJ2-1 - TRBV10-1 TGCGCCAGCAGCTCCGACAGGTTCCATGAGCAGTTCTTC CASSSDRFHEQFF
- TRBJ2-2 few TRBV5-1 TGCGCCAGCATCAAAGTCCAGGGTGCCGGCGGGGAGCTGTTTTTT CASIKVQGAGGELFF
- TRBJ1-4 - TRBV5-1 TGCGCCAGCAGCTTGGTGACAGCTGCAACTAATGAAAAACTGTTTTTT CASSLVTAATNEKLFF
- TRBJ2-1 few TRBV2 TGTGCCAGCAGTGACTCAGGGTTTGGCTCCTACAATGAGCAGTTCTTC CASSDSGFGSYNEQFF